This passage covers 31 T cell receptor beta chains from one sample sequenced in a study of metastatic and nonmetastatic thyroid tumors. MiXCR re-clonotyped the PCR reads for TCRdb. Seen here are fewer than 15,000 clones, about 25% observed once, and the top ten hold roughly 3.9%. Patients underwent thyroid surgery, and none had received any treatment before it. Sequencing used blood. The receptors originated from a female donor with papillary thyroid cancer or a benign thyroid nodule (not recorded which). Some clones in this sample may be carry-over from other donors' samples.

The J gene is TRBJ2-2, the V gene TRBV11-1, with 7 bases aligning to TRBD1. The germline CDR1 and CDR2 sequences are SGHAT and FQDESV (reference sequence). The V gene end was trimmed by 4 bases and the J gene end by 4 bases; junction bases not matched to a gene: 9. This CDR3 comprises 16 residues. This CDR3 reads CASSYPPGGRTGELFF. CDR3 in DNA: TGTGCCAGCAGCTACCCACCAGGGGGTCGCACCGGGGAGCTGTTTTTT.

This clone is medium-sized within its sample. This chain joins TRBV12-3 or TRBV12-4 and TRBJ2-3, with unresolved D. The length of the CDR3 is 12 residues. The V and J ends lost 3 bases and 4 bases respectively, with 5 bases between them. The CDR3 here is CASSFRPDTQYF. The DNA of the CDR3 is TGTGCCAGCAGTTTTCGCCCAGATACGCAGTATTTT.

This clone was recorded once. The chain carries TRBV20-1 and TRBJ2-7; 10 bases agree with TRBD2. Germline V gene sequence: CDR1 DFQATT, CDR2 SNEGSKA (reference sequence). The trim removed 4 bases at V and 0 bases at J, leaving 3 bases unmatched. CDR3 length equals 14 residues. The CDR3 sequence is CSAITSGVSYEQYF. The CDR3 coding sequence is TGCAGTGCTATCACTAGCGGGGTCTCCTACGAGCAGTACTTC.

There are many counts of this clone. The chain joins TRBV6-5 to TRBJ2-5, with TRBD2 matching 9 bases. The junction had 4 bases not matched to a gene; V was cut back by 6 bases and J by 2 bases. The CDR3 is made up of 14 amino acids. From germline, CDR1 is MNHEY and CDR2 SVGAGI. CDR3 in amino acids: CASRRGGGQETQYF. The CDR3 DNA follows: TGTGCCAGCAGGCGCGGGGGGGGGCAAGAGACCCAGTACTTC.

The chain employs TRBV7-3 and TRBJ1-2, with TRBD1 identical over 11 bases. With V trimmed by 7 bases and J by 7 bases, 8 bases remained unmatched. Germline V lookup: CDR1 SGHTA, CDR2 FQGTGA. The CDR3 consists of 14 residues. The CDR3 sequence: CASIPDRGQGGYTF. In nucleotides, the CDR3 is TGTGCCAGCATTCCGGACAGGGGGCAAGGTGGCTACACCTTC.

Only a few counts were recorded for this clone. This chain links TRBV20-1 with TRBJ2-7, with D perhaps TRBD1 (6 bases). CDR1 and CDR2 from the germline V gene are DFQATT and SNEGSKA (reference sequence). CDR3 size: 13 residues. V was clipped by 0 bases and J by 7 bases, with 13 bases between them. CDR3 DNA: TGCAGTGCTAGAGATCAACAGGGTAATGAGCAGTACTTC. Translation: CSARDQQGNEQYF.

The chain couples TRBV5-1 to TRBJ2-3; 15 bases agree with TRBD2. The V and J ends lost 0 bases and 3 bases, in that order; junction bases with no gene match: 2. CDR3 length: 17 residues. The germline V gene encodes CDR1 SGHRS and CDR2 YFSETQ. Here the CDR3 DNA reads TGCGCCAGCAGCTTGGAGGGACTAGCGGGAGGTACAGATACGCAGTATTTT. Protein sequence: CASSLEGLAGGTDTQYF. Full variable domain (missing parts from reference TRBV5-1 and TRBJ2-3): KAGVTQTPRYLIKTRGQQVTLSCSPISGHRSVSWYQQTPGQGLQFLFEYFSETQRNKGNFPGRFSGRQFSNSRSEMNVSTLELGDSALYLCASSLEGLAGGTDTQYFGPGTRLTVL.

This clone was seen at least ten times. CDR3: CSVGTSGRSGELFF. The CDR3 DNA reads as TGCAGCGTGGGGACTAGCGGGAGGTCCGGGGAGCTGTTTTTT. V is TRBV29-1 and J is TRBJ2-2; 15 bases agree with TRBD2. This CDR3 contains 14 residues. V shed 6 bases, J shed 6 bases, and the junction held 2 bases outside the gene matches. Germline V CDR1 and CDR2: SQVTM, ANQGSEA.

The rearrangement links TRBV3-1 to TRBJ2-7; D ambiguous. V lost 2 bases and J 7 bases, leaving 12 bases between the germline ends. Germline lookup yields CDR1 LGHDT and CDR2 YNNKEL (reference sequence). This CDR3 has 13 amino acids. The CDR3 DNA is TGTGCCAGCAGCCAATGGATAGGGCGGGAGCAGTACTTC. It is translated as CASSQWIGREQYF.

The sample holds a few counts of this clone. Given a much more abundant clone one base away, this may be a read error. The CDR3 region has the DNA TGTGCCAGCAGCTCGGGGCACGGGACAGGAATCATCCATAGCAATCAGCCCCAGCATTTT. Its translation: CASSSGHGTGIIHSNQPQHF. The chain couples TRBV7-1 to TRBJ1-5, with TRBD1 matching 8 bases. TRBV7-1 is noted as an ORF with a role that remains uncertain. This CDR3 has 20 residues. Trimming removed 3 bases from V and 0 bases from J; junction bases left unmatched: 16.

The sample holds a few counts of this clone. This sequence joins TRBV6-2 or TRBV6-3 and TRBJ2-1, with 12 bases that match TRBD2. From germline, CDR1 is MNHEY and CDR2 SVGEGT. With 4 bases clipped from V and 6 bases from J, the junction kept 4 bases outside the gene matches. This CDR3 comprises 15 residues. This CDR3 reads CASSSRTSGINEQFF. DNA for the CDR3: TGTGCCAGCAGTTCTCGGACTAGCGGGATCAATGAGCAGTTCTTC.

In DNA, the CDR3 is TGCAGTGCGATAGATCCGGGAGGGCCCTCGGTGGAGCAGTACGTC. It is translated as CSAIDPGGPSVEQYV. The chain carries TRBV20-1 and TRBJ2-7; TRBD2 agrees at 8 bases. The CDR3 is 15 residues long. From germline, CDR1 is DFQATT and CDR2 SNEGSKA (reference sequence). With 6 bases clipped from V and 7 bases from J, the junction kept 17 bases outside the gene matches.

The chain combines TRBV4-2 with TRBJ2-1, with 10 bases identical to TRBD1. The CDR3 extends over 18 amino acids. The J segment lost 0 bases and the V segment lost 5 bases, leaving 10 bases of the junction unmatched. CDR1 LGHNA and CDR2 YNFKEQ come from the germline V gene. The chain's CDR3 is CASSKDRGGPSSYNEQFF. In DNA form, the CDR3 reads TGTGCCAGCAGCAAGGACAGGGGGGGACCCAGCTCCTACAATGAGCAGTTCTTC.

This clone occurred many times. Since a much larger clone is just one base distant, this may be a read error. The chain combines TRBV19 with TRBJ1-5; maybe TRBD1 (6 bases). The CDR3 loop spans 14 amino acids. Trimming took off 5 bases at V and 3 bases at J, with 11 bases between the two ends. Germline assignment: CDR1 LNHDA and CDR2 SQIVND (reference sequence). CDR3 protein: CASSGPGANQPQHF. CDR3 DNA: TGTGCCAGTAGTGGGCCAGGGGCCAATCAGCCCCAGCATTTT.

The chain has TRBV6-2 or TRBV6-3 and TRBJ2-7; TRBD1 matches at 8 bases. J was trimmed by 1 base and V by 6 bases; bases with no gene match: 8. The CDR3 length is 15 residues. CDR1 is MNHEY and CDR2 is SVGEGT in the germline V gene. CDR3 region: CASRGLGQVSYEQYF. The CDR3 bases are TGTGCCAGCAGGGGACTGGGACAGGTTTCCTACGAGCAGTACTTC.

By share, this clone ranks as medium-sized. V is TRBV10-3 and J is TRBJ1-2; unclear D gene. From germline, CDR1 is ENHRY and CDR2 SYGVKD. V lost 0 bases and J lost 4, with 18 bases in between. This CDR3 contains 17 residues. CDR3 bases: TGTGCCATCAGTGAGTCAATAGGCAGCCAAAAAATCTATGGCTACACCTTC. It specifies CAISESIGSQKIYGYTF.

The chain couples TRBV5-1 to TRBJ2-7; perhaps TRBD2 as D (5 bases). Deletions cut 0 bases from V and 2 bases from J, with 12 bases between. This CDR3 spans 15 amino acids. Germline CDR1 and CDR2: SGHRS and YFSETQ. CDR3 sequence (DNA): TGCGCCAGCAGCTTGGTAGTAGCGAGTCCCTACGAGCAGTACTTC. Its translation is CASSLVVASPYEQYF.

This clone was recorded at least ten times. The chain combines TRBV20-1 with TRBJ2-7; a weak D match, TRBD1 (6 bases). Germline V gene lookup returns CDR1 DFQATT and CDR2 SNEGSKA (reference sequence). The CDR3 contains 19 residues. The V end lost 1 base, the J end lost 1 base, and 26 bases lay between the germline ends. The CDR3 is CSARATPKQGTSVSYEQYF. The CDR3 DNA sequence: TGCAGTGCTAGAGCGACACCCAAACAGGGTACAAGCGTGTCCTACGAGCAGTACTTC.

This sequence joins TRBV6-2 or TRBV6-3 and TRBJ1-5; D possibly corresponds to TRBD1 (5 bases). This CDR3 has 17 residues. Trimming cost V 4 bases and J 5 bases, with 21 bases left between them. Germline CDR1 is MNHEY and CDR2 is SVGEGT. CDR3 in amino acids: CASSSVRLGTGDQPQHF. In DNA, the CDR3 is TGTGCCAGCAGTTCCGTACGATTGGGGACTGGGGATCAGCCCCAGCATTTT.

This clone was observed at least ten times. The V and J genes are TRBV9 and TRBJ1-3, with TRBD1 identical over 9 bases. The CDR3 is 15 amino acids. The V gene's germline CDR1 is SGDLS and CDR2 YYNGEE. V lost 4 bases to trimming and J lost 4 bases; unmatched junction nucleotides: 6. For the CDR3, the DNA is TGTGCCAGCAGCTCACAGGGGGCTTCGGGAAACACCATATATTTT. Protein product: CASSSQGASGNTIYF.

This clone was found many times. This chain uses TRBV29-1 with TRBJ1-2, with a tentative D call TRBD1 (5 bases). CDR3 length: 14 amino acids. The germline V gene has CDR1 SQVTM and CDR2 ANQGSEA. Trimming removed 4 bases from V and 6 bases from J, with 18 bases in between. This CDR3 reads CSVVDEEGEHGYTF. In DNA form, the CDR3 reads TGCAGCGTTGTGGATGAAGAAGGGGAGCATGGCTACACCTTC.

This clone was seen many times. V and J are TRBV20-1 and TRBJ2-1; D gene ambiguous. This CDR3 comprises 12 residues. Trimming took off 6 bases at V and 7 bases at J, with 13 bases between the two ends. The germline CDR1 and CDR2 sequences are DFQATT and SNEGSKA (reference sequence). CDR3 loop: CSAVVGWNEQFF. CDR3 DNA sequence: TGCAGTGCCGTCGTAGGTTGGAATGAGCAGTTCTTC.

This clone was seen a handful of times. The rearrangement uses TRBV6-1 and TRBJ2-2; TRBD1 aligns across 7 bases. This CDR3 comprises 14 residues. Germline trimming cut 6 bases from V and 4 bases from J; bases unmatched to any gene: 5. Germline lookup yields CDR1 MNHNS and CDR2 SASEGT. CDR3 residues: CASRPTGSTGELFF. The DNA of the CDR3 is TGTGCCAGCAGGCCGACAGGGAGCACCGGGGAGCTGTTTTTT.

This clone showed up many times. This chain uses TRBV11-2 with TRBJ2-7; 7 bases agree with TRBD1. V shed 3 bases, J shed 4 bases, and the junction held 3 bases outside the gene matches. This CDR3 comprises 13 residues. From germline, CDR1 is SGHAT and CDR2 FQNNGV. The CDR3: CASSFNRGYEQYV. Here the CDR3 DNA reads TGTGCCAGCAGCTTTAACAGGGGATACGAGCAGTACGTC.

At least ten counts were recorded for this clone. The chain uses TRBV5-1 and TRBJ2-1; D ambiguous. Germline loops: CDR1 SGHRS, CDR2 YFSETQ. Trimming stripped 0 bases from V and 6 bases from J, with 16 bases between. This CDR3 is 16 amino acids long. CDR3 in amino acids: CASSLESGGFRNEQFF. CDR3 in DNA: TGCGCCAGCAGCTTGGAGTCAGGTGGTTTTCGCAATGAGCAGTTCTTC.

Relative to its sample, this clone is medium-sized. The chain couples TRBV27 to TRBJ1-4, with TRBD1 identical over 9 bases. The trim removed 4 bases at V and 3 bases at J, leaving 3 bases unmatched. Germline-derived CDR1 and CDR2 are MNHEY and SMNVEV (reference sequence). The length of the CDR3 is 15 residues. DNA for the CDR3: TGTGCCAGCAGTTCCACAGGGGGCTCTAATGAAAAACTGTTTTTT. It yields the protein CASSSTGGSNEKLFF.

This clone was detected ten times or more. The chain combines TRBV20-1 with TRBJ1-1, with a possible D match to TRBD1 (5 bases). CDR1 and CDR2 from the germline V gene are DFQATT and SNEGSKA (reference sequence). The CDR3 spans 16 residues. Trimming cost V 0 bases and J 1 base, with 15 bases left between them. Here the CDR3 DNA reads TGCAGTGCTAGAGATGTAAAAAGGGGCGGGAACACTGAAGCTTTCTTT. It codes for CSARDVKRGGNTEAFF.

This clone was detected ten times or more. V and J are TRBV18 and TRBJ2-3; the match to TRBD1 covers 7 bases. Germline V gene data show CDR1 as KGHSH and CDR2 as LQKENI. The CDR3 has 18 amino acids. V shed 2 bases and J 0 bases; nucleotides not matched to a gene: 11. The CDR3 loop reads CASSPKGKGAASTDTQYF. CDR3 coding DNA: TGTGCCAGCTCACCAAAGGGGAAGGGGGCAGCGAGCACAGATACGCAGTATTTT.

This clone was seen ten or more times. The chain uses TRBV5-6 and TRBJ2-7; TRBD1 aligns across 7 bases. The germline gives CDR1 SGHDT, CDR2 YYEEEE. The CDR3 has 16 amino acids. V lost 1 base and J lost 5; bases outside the gene matches: 12. CDR3 protein: CASSLMLGQAKNEQYF. The CDR3 nucleotides read TGTGCCAGCAGCTTGATGCTAGGACAGGCTAAAAACGAGCAGTACTTC.

As to this clone: In this CDR3 the conserved last residue, phenylalanine or tryptophan, is missing, so a read error is likely. The chain employs TRBV20-1 and TRBJ2-4; D might be TRBD2 (5 bases). The CDR3 totals 14 residues. Germline CDR1 DFQATT, CDR2 SNEGSKA (reference sequence). V was pared by 2 bases and J by 4 bases, with 12 bases between. In DNA form, the CDR3 reads TGCAGTGCTAGAAGCTCCTTAGCGAAAAACATTCAGTACTTA. Its protein is CSARSSLAKNIQYL.

By frequency in the sample, this clone is medium-sized. The chain has TRBV19 and TRBJ1-2; tentatively, D is TRBD1 (6 bases). CDR1 is LNHDA and CDR2 is SQIVND in the germline V gene (reference sequence). The CDR3 is made up of 13 amino acids. V was pared by 7 bases and J by 12 bases, with 21 bases between. The CDR3 sequence is CASTGREFGGHTF. CDR3 nucleotide sequence: TGTGCCAGTACCGGCAGGGAGTTTGGGGGCCACACCTTC.